This TCR beta chain was identified during a study of a mutant IDH1 vaccine in newly diagnosed glioma. Study-level information: Patients received vaccination from 4-6 weeks after radiotherapy alone, or with temozolomide cycles. Antecedent treatment encompassed radiotherapy, temozolomide, or their combination; the majority received both.

V was clipped by 3 bases and J by 2 bases, with 5 bases between them. The CDR3 length is 12 residues. From germline, CDR1 is WNHNN and CDR2 SYGVQD (reference sequence). Profiling relied on immunoSEQ multiplex PCR, and the TCRdb table lists in-frame clones only, not all of them. The table lists about 130,000 clones, around 77% of them singletons. A note on this clone: Its target is not known.

Time point of the sample: week 11, during vaccination. Mutant IDH1 20-mer peptide, at 300 ug, made up each vaccine dose, with topical imiquimod. Diagnosis in the donors showed new WHO grade 3 or 4 astrocytomas that were IDH1-mutant and ATRX-lost. Whole-study findings and limits: Researchers report vaccine-induced immune responses in approximately 94% of patients.

Sequencing was performed on PBMCs, taken from a glioma patient whose treatment included an IDH1 peptide vaccine. The chain has TRBV10-1 and TRBJ2-7; D unclear. The TCR sequence derives from a middle-aged man with glioma. The CDR3 nucleotides are TGCGCCAGCAGTGACAGACCCTACGAGCAGTACTTC. It encodes CASSDRPYEQYF.